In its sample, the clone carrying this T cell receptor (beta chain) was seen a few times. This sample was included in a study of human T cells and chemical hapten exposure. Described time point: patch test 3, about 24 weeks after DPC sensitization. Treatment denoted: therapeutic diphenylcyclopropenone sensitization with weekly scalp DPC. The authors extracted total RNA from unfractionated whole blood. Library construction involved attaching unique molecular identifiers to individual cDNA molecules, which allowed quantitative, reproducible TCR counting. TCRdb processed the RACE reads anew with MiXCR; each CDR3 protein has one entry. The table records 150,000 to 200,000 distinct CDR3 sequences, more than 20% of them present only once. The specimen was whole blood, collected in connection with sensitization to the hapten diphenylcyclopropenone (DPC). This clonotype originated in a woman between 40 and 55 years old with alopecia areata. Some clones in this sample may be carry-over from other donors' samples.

CDR3 sequence reads: CASSETAKTYNEQFF. CDR3 bases: TGTGCCAGCAGCGAGACTGCTAAGACTTACAATGAGCAGTTCTTC. The rearrangement links TRBV9 to TRBJ2-1; D is unresolved. V was clipped by 3 bases and J by 4 bases, with 14 bases between them. The germline V gene encodes CDR1 SGDLS and CDR2 YYNGEE. The CDR3 runs to 15 residues.